In its sample, the clone carrying this TCR beta chain is medium-sized. The patients chosen for sequencing had shown expansion of CD8+CD57+ cells (detected by flow cytometry). At blood sampling, none of the patients had yet received therapy. The sample belongs to a study of CD8+CD57+ T cells in acquired aplastic anemia. Germline values: CDR1 SGHVS, CDR2 FNYEAQ. This CDR3 comprises 12 residues. V was trimmed by 2 bases and J by 2 bases, leaving 4 bases between them. Genomic DNA, the template, was used for profiling of the TCR beta VDJ and CDR3. TCRdb fed the reads into MiXCR, producing one record per CDR3 protein. This sample has 150,000 to 180,000 distinct CDR3 sequences; approximately 52% occur once, and the top ten carry approximately 12%.

The chain uses TRBV7-6 and TRBJ2-7; no clear D. The clonotype was recovered from a human donor with aplastic anemia. Sample: sorted CD4+, CD8+, or CD8+CD57+ T cells (not recorded which) from PBMCs. CDR3 sequence: CASSLTPYEQYF. The CDR3 bases are TGTGCCAGCAGCTTAACTCCCTACGAGCAGTACTTC. Combining the CDR3 with reference TRBV7-6 and TRBJ2-7 gives the whole variable domain GAGVSQSPRYKVTKRGQDVALRCDPISGHVSLYWYRQALGQGPEFLTYFNYEAQQDKSGLPNDRFSAERPEGSISTLTIQRTEQRDSAMYRCASSLTPYEQYFGPGTRLTVT.